This T cell receptor (beta chain) comes out of a study of blood T cell repertoires in COVID-19 (TCRdb year 2020). With respect to the entire study: Samples covering the acute and convalescent phases of COVID-19 were provided by collaborators in the United States, Italy and Spain. The samples were drawn from the first 160 participants of the ongoing ImmuneRACE study and from over 950 subjects provided by 6 global collaborators. Where available, HLA class I and class II types were taken from metadata supplied by the sample provider and were not determined by assay-based typing. The prospective study material was composed of cDNA or gDNA derived from T cells, B-cell-depleted T cells, or PBMCs. The repertoires were released in a freely available public database intended as a resource for research on the immune response to SARS-CoV-2. The sample metadata nearly always contained a de-identified subject ID, COVID-19 status, age in years and sex. The dataset comprised deeply sampled blood TCRbeta repertoires from subjects exposed to, actively infected with, or recovered from COVID-19. Points the paper makes about the study in general: The amount of clinical and demographic metadata varied by source and participant and was provided uncurated.

This clone was seen only once. Its specific antigen is unknown. No much larger clone exists at a distance of one base, and base qualities are not known. Whole blood was collected in K2EDTA tubes by collaborating institutions according to the institutions' own protocols. For TCRbeta analysis, collaborators shipped samples as frozen whole blood, isolated PBMCs, or DNA extracted from either of those sample types. TCRbeta CDR3 regions were amplified from genomic DNA by means of the immunoSEQ Assay, a bias-controlled multiplex PCR. In the authors' own workflow: Within the assay, amplification of reference gene primers was used to estimate how many nucleated cells each sample contained. To quantify the absolute abundance of each unique TCRbeta CDR3 rearrangement, sequence reads were collapsed and filtered. For each sample, productive Simpson clonality was calculated as the square root of Simpson's diversity index over productive rearrangements. TCRdb stores this immuneACCESS table with in-frame sequences only. Part of the clones is absent; in the studies checked, under half of the shortfall reflects unresolved V genes, and no reason is known for the rest. The V and J calls and clone size are taken from that table; D and trimming were inferred from the DNA. This sample lists around 19,000 clones; around 81% were detected once. The ten largest clonotypes hold approximately 14% of the sample.

From its cysteine to its phenylalanine, the CDR3 spans 13 amino acids. The retained sequence is limited to the CDR3, 39 bases, with the frame set at the first base. As encoded in the germline V gene (reference sequence), CDR1 is PRHDT while CDR2 is FYEKMQ. V is cut back by 5 bases and J by 5 bases, with 4 bases in the junction unmatched. Material for sequencing was peripheral blood. This TCR was recovered from a man aged 40-49 years with active or convalescent COVID-19. The chain couples TRBV13 to TRBJ2-7, with TRBD1 identical over 9 junction bases. The CDR3 protein is CASSTGGIDEQYF. The nucleotides read TGTGCCAGCAGCACAGGGGGCATCGACGAGCAGTACTTC.